Presented here are 32 T cell receptor beta chains from one specimen sequenced in a study of cytomegalovirus exposure and HLA in healthy donors (dated by TCRdb to 2016 to 2017). Libraries came from the immunoSEQ multiplex PCR assay. TCRdb stores this immuneACCESS table with in-frame sequences only. Part of the clones is absent; in the studies checked, under half of the shortfall reflects unresolved V genes, and no reason is known for the rest. The sample table records about 200,000 clones; 84% of these occur just once. The ten biggest clones cover around 15% of the sample. The sample taken for sequencing was PBMCs. The receptors come from a woman in her twenties or thirties in good health and CMV-seropositive.

The J gene is TRBJ1-2, the V gene TRBV28; perhaps TRBD1 as D (6 bases). Germline V gene sequence: CDR1 MDHEN, CDR2 SYDVKM. Trimming pared 5 bases from V and 4 bases from J, leaving 23 bases between. The CDR3 covers 17 residues. The CDR3 here is CASSGGAMEVILYGYTF. In nucleotides, the CDR3 is TGTGCCAGCAGTGGGGGGGCTATGGAGGTAATCCTCTATGGCTACACCTTC.

This clone was picked up a small number of times. V usage is TRBV30 and J usage is TRBJ1-1; D is ambiguous. The CDR3 is made up of 14 amino acids. The germline CDR1 and CDR2 sequences are GTSNPN and SVGIG (reference sequence). Trimming left V 0 bases short and J 1 base short, with 9 bases between. CDR3 sequence: CAWSVNVRNTEAFF. In DNA form, the CDR3 reads TGTGCCTGGAGTGTTAATGTTAGGAACACTGAAGCTTTCTTT.

The chain joins TRBV19 to TRBJ2-3; the D is unclear. This CDR3 comprises 15 residues. Trimming stripped 1 base from V and 3 bases from J, with 11 bases between. Germline V CDR1 and CDR2: LNHDA, SQIVND (reference sequence). CDR3 coding DNA: TGTGCCAGTAGTATAGGCCAGGTGGTGACAGATACGCAGTATTTT. It is translated as CASSIGQVVTDTQYF.

This rearrangement joins TRBV5-4 to TRBJ2-7; 12 bases map to TRBD2. V was pared by 5 bases and J by 5 bases, with 11 bases of the junction left unmatched. Germline V gene lookup returns CDR1 SGHNT and CDR2 YYREEE (reference sequence). The CDR3 loop spans 16 amino acids. In nucleotides, the CDR3 is TGTGCCAGCAGTCCCCTTCTAGCGGGAGGGCCCAACGAGCAGTACTTC. Translated, it gives CASSPLLAGGPNEQYF. The full variable domain, completed using reference TRBV5-4 and TRBJ2-7, is ETGVTQSPTHLIKTRGQQVTLRCSSQSGHNTVSWYQQALGQGPQFIFQYYREEENGRGNFPPRFSGLQFPNYSSELNVNALELDDSALYLCASSPLLAGGPNEQYFGPGTRLTVT.

The V and J genes are TRBV6-1 and TRBJ2-1; 7 positions agree with TRBD1. Germline assignment: CDR1 MNHNS and CDR2 SASEGT. J gave up 9 bases and V 1 base, and 6 bases lay outside the gene matches. The CDR3 has 14 amino acids. This CDR3 reads CASSEVGGWLEQFF. As DNA, the CDR3 is TGTGCCAGCAGTGAAGTAGGGGGCTGGCTTGAGCAGTTCTTC.

This chain joins TRBV6-1 and TRBJ1-2; TRBD1 matches 8 bases. The CDR3 runs to 13 residues. In germline, CDR1 is MNHNS, CDR2 SASEGT. V lost 6 bases and J lost 1; bases outside the gene matches: 1. The CDR3 is CASRGQVNYGYTF. The CDR3 DNA sequence: TGTGCCAGCAGGGGACAGGTTAACTATGGCTACACCTTC.

The V and J genes are TRBV28 and TRBJ1-1, with a tentative D call TRBD1 (6 bases). The CDR3 length is 13 residues. CDR1 is MDHEN, CDR2 SYDVKM, per germline. V was cut by 6 bases and J by 5 bases, with 13 bases left in between. The CDR3 nucleotides are TGTGCCAGCAGCGAACAGGGAGGGACTGAAGCTTTCTTT. This sequence encodes CASSEQGGTEAFF.

J is TRBJ1-3 and V is TRBV7-2; a weak D match, TRBD1 (6 bases). V dropped 2 bases and J dropped 4 bases, with 18 bases sitting between them. The CDR3 is made up of 17 amino acids. The germline CDR1 and CDR2 sequences are SGHTA and FQGNSA. The CDR3 DNA follows: TGTGCCAGCAGCTTATCCGGTGGGGGCAGTTGGGGAAACACCATATATTTT. It codes for CASSLSGGGSWGNTIYF.

CDR3 bases: TGTGCCAGCCGGGACACCTTCTACGAGCAGTACTTC. It is translated as CASRDTFYEQYF. The chain has TRBV2 and TRBJ2-7; possible D gene TRBD1, 6 bases. Germline CDR1 SNHLY, CDR2 FYNNEI. This CDR3 has 12 amino acids. Trimming removed 8 bases at V and 3 bases at J, with 11 bases between.

This chain links TRBV6-5 with TRBJ2-7; the D is unclear. V lost 6 bases, J lost 3 bases, and 9 bases lay in between. CDR3 size: 12 residues. Germline assignment: CDR1 MNHEY and CDR2 SVGAGI. The CDR3: CASRSQRYEQYF. The DNA for the CDR3 is TGTGCCAGCAGATCACAACGCTACGAGCAGTACTTC.

The chain joins TRBV28 to TRBJ1-4; D is uncertain. CDR1 is MDHEN and CDR2 is SYDVKM in the germline V gene. V dropped 3 bases and J dropped 8 bases, with 13 bases sitting between them. CDR3 length: 14 residues. The CDR3 region is CASSFAWGAEKLFF. CDR3 nucleotide sequence: TGTGCCAGCAGTTTCGCTTGGGGAGCGGAAAAACTGTTTTTT.

CDR3 in DNA: TGTGCCAGCAGCTTGTCAGATCATGCTAACTATGGCTACACCTTC. Residues: CASSLSDHANYGYTF. V is TRBV7-8 and J is TRBJ1-2; D uncertain. Per the germline V gene, CDR1 is SGHVS and CDR2 is FQNEAQ. Trimming left V 3 bases short and J 0 bases short, with 11 bases between. The CDR3 totals 15 residues. Drawing the rest from reference TRBV7-8 and TRBJ1-2, the complete variable domain is GAGVSQSPRYKVAKRGQDVALRCDPISGHVSLFWYQQALGQGPEFLTYFQNEAQLDKSGLPSDRFFAERPEGSVSTLKIQRTQQEDSAVYLCASSLSDHANYGYTFGSGTRLTVV.

Here the CDR3 DNA reads TGTGCCAGCAGTTTCCGACGGGGGACCCCTGGGACAGGGAGATCCTACGAGCAGTACTTC. Residues: CASSFRRGTPGTGRSYEQYF. The chain combines TRBV27 with TRBJ2-7, with 9 bases fitting TRBD1. V gave up 3 bases and J gave up 1 base; unmatched junction bases: 19. This CDR3 has 20 amino acids. The germline V gene has CDR1 MNHEY and CDR2 SMNVEV (reference sequence).

The V gene is TRBV30, the J gene TRBJ1-1; a weak D match, TRBD1 (6 bases). The CDR3 extends over 14 amino acids. V was shortened by 2 bases and J by 1 base, with 11 bases between the two germline ends. The V gene's germline CDR1 is GTSNPN and CDR2 SVGIG (reference sequence). Here the CDR3 DNA reads TGTGCCTGGAGTCTCAGGGGCACGAACACTGAAGCTTTCTTT. The encoded protein is CAWSLRGTNTEAFF.

This clone was seen a few times. The rearrangement links TRBV9 to TRBJ1-4, with TRBD1 identical over 8 bases. V trimming: 3 bases; J trimming: 5 bases; junction bases outside the gene matches: 3. The CDR3 sequence is 14 residues long. The germline V gene has CDR1 SGDLS and CDR2 YYNGEE. In DNA form, the CDR3 reads TGTGCCAGCAGCGATCGGACAGGGAATGAAAAACTGTTTTTT. Translation gives CASSDRTGNEKLFF.

This clone appeared once. The chain couples TRBV9 to TRBJ2-5; the match to TRBD1 covers 9 bases. Germline CDR1 SGDLS, CDR2 YYNGEE. The CDR3 totals 14 residues. J was trimmed by 5 bases and V by 4 bases; bases with no gene match: 6. Here the CDR3 reads CASSIRTGVETQYF. CDR3 sequence (DNA): TGTGCCAGCAGCATCCGGACAGGGGTTGAGACCCAGTACTTC.

This chain uses TRBV10-2 with TRBJ1-1, with D tentatively TRBD1 (5 bases). The CDR3 is 15 residues long. Germline CDR1 and CDR2: WSHSY and SAAADI. V dropped 0 bases and J dropped 7 bases, with 15 bases sitting between them. The CDR3 nucleotides read TGCGCCAGCAGTGAGTCGCGACGGGGGGAGAGTGAAGCTTTCTTT. It is translated as CASSESRRGESEAFF.

This chain uses TRBV6-1 with TRBJ1-1, with TRBD1 matching 7 bases. The CDR3 is 15 residues long. The germline V gene has CDR1 MNHNS and CDR2 SASEGT. J lost 4 bases, V lost 2 bases, and 7 bases had no gene match. The CDR3 here is CASSETRQGGTEAFF. The DNA for the CDR3 is TGTGCCAGCAGTGAAACGAGACAGGGTGGCACTGAAGCTTTCTTT.

DNA for the CDR3: TGTGCCAGCAGCTTAGCCAGAAAATACGAGCAGTACTTC. This encodes CASSLARKYEQYF. V gene TRBV11-2 combines with J gene TRBJ2-7; no definite D call. The CDR3 runs to 13 residues. Per germline, CDR1 SGHAT and CDR2 FQNNGV. V was cut by 1 base and J by 4 bases, with 8 bases left in between.

This clone was counted a few times. The rearrangement links TRBV11-3 to TRBJ2-2, with 7 bases identical to TRBD2. Germline V gives CDR1 SGHNT, CDR2 YENEEA. Trimming removed 5 bases from V and 1 base from J; junction bases left unmatched: 1. The CDR3 has 14 residues. Written as DNA, the CDR3 is TGTGCCAGCAGCCAGCGGGAGAACACCGGGGAGCTGTTTTTT. Amino acid sequence: CASSQRENTGELFF.

V usage is TRBV2 and J usage is TRBJ2-3; unclear D gene. This CDR3 contains 14 residues. V gave up 4 bases and J gave up 2 bases, with 10 bases separating them. The germline CDR1 and CDR2 sequences are SNHLY and FYNNEI. CDR3 sequence: CASSVLRPTDTQYF. CDR3 nucleotides: TGTGCCAGCAGTGTTTTGAGGCCCACAGATACGCAGTATTTT.

The J gene is TRBJ1-1, the V gene TRBV6-5; a weak D match, TRBD1 (5 bases). Trimming cost V 4 bases and J 11 bases, with 26 bases left between them. This CDR3 spans 16 amino acids. Per the germline V gene, CDR1 is MNHEY and CDR2 is SVGAGI. DNA of the CDR3: TGTGCCAGCAGTTCATCCACGGTCGCAGGGCACCCAGGGGCTTTCTTT. Protein product: CASSSSTVAGHPGAFF.

The chain employs TRBV18 and TRBJ2-7; a possible D gene is TRBD1 (6 bases). This CDR3 spans 16 amino acids. Germline CDR1 reads KGHSH; CDR2 reads LQKENI. V dropped 4 bases and J dropped 5 bases, with 21 bases sitting between them. The CDR3 DNA is TGTGCCAGCTCACTAGGGCTACAGGGCCAGGGAGACGAGCAGTACTTC. Translated: CASSLGLQGQGDEQYF.

The V gene is TRBV4-2, the J gene TRBJ2-3, with 7 positions matching TRBD2. Germline values: CDR1 LGHNA, CDR2 YNFKEQ. The CDR3 runs to 17 residues. J lost 3 bases, V lost 4 bases, and 13 bases had no gene match. CDR3 in DNA: TGTGCCAGCAGCCGATCACCTACTAGCGAGTGGACAGATACGCAGTATTTT. Translation: CASSRSPTSEWTDTQYF.

The CDR3 is CASSLGTGVFDEQFF. The CDR3 DNA is TGCGCCAGCAGCCTCGGGACAGGGGTTTTCGATGAGCAGTTCTTC. The gene calls are TRBV4-1 and TRBJ2-1, with 10 bases fitting TRBD1. The J segment lost 8 bases and the V segment lost 4 bases, leaving 8 bases of the junction unmatched. In germline, CDR1 is MGHRA, CDR2 YSYEKL. The length of the CDR3 is 15 residues.

This sequence joins TRBV6-1 and TRBJ1-1; 9 bases fit TRBD1. The V gene end was trimmed by 0 bases and the J gene end by 11 bases; junction bases not matched to a gene: 10. From germline, CDR1 is MNHNS and CDR2 SASEGT. The CDR3 is 15 residues long. CDR3 region: CASSEAGTGFTTAFF. DNA for the CDR3: TGTGCCAGCAGTGAAGCGGGGACAGGGTTTACGACGGCTTTCTTT.

This chain links TRBV27 with TRBJ2-2, with TRBD2 matching 12 bases. Unmatched junction bases numbered 2, after V lost 6 bases and J lost 0 bases. The CDR3 is made up of 16 amino acids. CDR1 is MNHEY and CDR2 is SMNVEV in the germline V gene (reference sequence). As DNA, the CDR3 is TGTGCCAGCAGGAGGACTAGCGGGACGAACACCGGGGAGCTGTTTTTT. Translation: CASRRTSGTNTGELFF.

V and J are TRBV29-1 and TRBJ2-1, with a tentative D call TRBD1 (6 bases). The germline V gene encodes CDR1 SQVTM and CDR2 ANQGSEA. CDR3 size: 15 residues. V gave up 6 bases and J gave up 4 bases, with 19 bases separating them. CDR3: CSVLGVGDIYNEQFF. The CDR3 DNA follows: TGCAGCGTCCTGGGGGTGGGGGACATATACAATGAGCAGTTCTTC.

V usage is TRBV5-6 and J usage is TRBJ2-5; a weak D match, TRBD2 (5 bases). This CDR3 is 13 amino acids long. The V end lost 2 bases, the J end lost 3 bases, and 8 bases lay between the germline ends. Germline CDR1 is SGHDT and CDR2 is YYEEEE. The CDR3 reads CASSFDGEETQYF. CDR3 nucleotides: TGTGCCAGCAGCTTTGACGGGGAAGAGACCCAGTACTTC.

J is TRBJ1-2 and V is TRBV29-1; 7 positions agree with TRBD1. This CDR3 contains 12 residues. Germline CDR1 SQVTM, CDR2 ANQGSEA. Trimming cost V 3 bases and J 8 bases; bases outside gene matches: 6. CDR3 in amino acids: CSVETGMGGYTF. CDR3 nucleotide sequence: TGCAGCGTTGAGACAGGGATGGGAGGCTACACCTTC.

V usage is TRBV5-1 and J usage is TRBJ2-1; 10 nucleotides align to TRBD2. CDR3 length equals 15 residues. The ends lost 4 bases at V and 5 bases at J; junction bases unmatched: 6. CDR1 is SGHRS and CDR2 is YFSETQ in the germline V gene. DNA for the CDR3: TGCGCCAGCAGCCCAATGACTAGCGGGCACAATGAGCAGTTCTTC. Translated: CASSPMTSGHNEQFF.

This clone was seen just once. The CDR3 DNA sequence: TGTGCCAGCAGCTTAGACAGGCTGGGTGAGACCCAGTACTTC. Protein product: CASSLDRLGETQYF. The V and J genes are TRBV7-2 and TRBJ2-5; possible D gene TRBD1, 5 bases. V lost 1 base, J lost 5 bases, and 11 bases lay in between. Per the germline V gene, CDR1 is SGHTA and CDR2 is FQGNSA. CDR3 length: 14 residues.